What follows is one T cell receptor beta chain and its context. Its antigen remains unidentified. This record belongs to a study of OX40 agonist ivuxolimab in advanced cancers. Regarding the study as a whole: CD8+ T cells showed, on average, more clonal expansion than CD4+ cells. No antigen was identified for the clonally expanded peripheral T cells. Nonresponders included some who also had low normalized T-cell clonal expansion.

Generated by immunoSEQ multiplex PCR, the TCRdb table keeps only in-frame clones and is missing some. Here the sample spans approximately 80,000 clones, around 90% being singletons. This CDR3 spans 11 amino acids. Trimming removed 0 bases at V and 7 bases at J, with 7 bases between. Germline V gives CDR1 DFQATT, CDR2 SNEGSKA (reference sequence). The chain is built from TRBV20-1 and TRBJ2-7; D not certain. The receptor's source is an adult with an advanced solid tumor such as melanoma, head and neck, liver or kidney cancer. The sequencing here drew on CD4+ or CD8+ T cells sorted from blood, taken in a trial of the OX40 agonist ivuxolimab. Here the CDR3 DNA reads TGCAGTGCTAGAGACCTGGGGGAGCAGTACTTC. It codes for CSARDLGEQYF.